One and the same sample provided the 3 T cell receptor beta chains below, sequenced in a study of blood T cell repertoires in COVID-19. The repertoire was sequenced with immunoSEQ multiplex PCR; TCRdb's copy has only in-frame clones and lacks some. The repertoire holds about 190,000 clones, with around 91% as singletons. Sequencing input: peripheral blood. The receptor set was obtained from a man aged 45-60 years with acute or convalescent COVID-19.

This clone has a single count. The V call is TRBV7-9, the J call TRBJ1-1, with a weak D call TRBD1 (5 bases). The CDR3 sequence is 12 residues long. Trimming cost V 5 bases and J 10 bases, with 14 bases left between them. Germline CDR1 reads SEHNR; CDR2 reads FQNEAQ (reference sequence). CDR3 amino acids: CASSAAREAAFF. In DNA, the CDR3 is TGTGCCAGCAGCGCGGCCAGGGAGGCAGCTTTCTTT.

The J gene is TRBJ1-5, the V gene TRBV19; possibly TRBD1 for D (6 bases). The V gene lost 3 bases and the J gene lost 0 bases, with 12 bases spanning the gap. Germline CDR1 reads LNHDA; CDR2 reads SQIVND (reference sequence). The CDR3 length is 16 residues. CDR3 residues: CASSMRGGYSNQPQHF. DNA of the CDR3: TGTGCCAGTAGTATGAGGGGGGGTTATAGCAATCAGCCCCAGCATTTT.

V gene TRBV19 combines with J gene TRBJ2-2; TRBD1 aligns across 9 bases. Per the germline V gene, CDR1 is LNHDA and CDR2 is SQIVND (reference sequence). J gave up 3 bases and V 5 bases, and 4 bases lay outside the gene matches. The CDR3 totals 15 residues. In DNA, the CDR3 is TGTGCCAGTAGTTGGGACAGGGACTACACCGGGGAGCTGTTTTTT. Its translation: CASSWDRDYTGELFF.